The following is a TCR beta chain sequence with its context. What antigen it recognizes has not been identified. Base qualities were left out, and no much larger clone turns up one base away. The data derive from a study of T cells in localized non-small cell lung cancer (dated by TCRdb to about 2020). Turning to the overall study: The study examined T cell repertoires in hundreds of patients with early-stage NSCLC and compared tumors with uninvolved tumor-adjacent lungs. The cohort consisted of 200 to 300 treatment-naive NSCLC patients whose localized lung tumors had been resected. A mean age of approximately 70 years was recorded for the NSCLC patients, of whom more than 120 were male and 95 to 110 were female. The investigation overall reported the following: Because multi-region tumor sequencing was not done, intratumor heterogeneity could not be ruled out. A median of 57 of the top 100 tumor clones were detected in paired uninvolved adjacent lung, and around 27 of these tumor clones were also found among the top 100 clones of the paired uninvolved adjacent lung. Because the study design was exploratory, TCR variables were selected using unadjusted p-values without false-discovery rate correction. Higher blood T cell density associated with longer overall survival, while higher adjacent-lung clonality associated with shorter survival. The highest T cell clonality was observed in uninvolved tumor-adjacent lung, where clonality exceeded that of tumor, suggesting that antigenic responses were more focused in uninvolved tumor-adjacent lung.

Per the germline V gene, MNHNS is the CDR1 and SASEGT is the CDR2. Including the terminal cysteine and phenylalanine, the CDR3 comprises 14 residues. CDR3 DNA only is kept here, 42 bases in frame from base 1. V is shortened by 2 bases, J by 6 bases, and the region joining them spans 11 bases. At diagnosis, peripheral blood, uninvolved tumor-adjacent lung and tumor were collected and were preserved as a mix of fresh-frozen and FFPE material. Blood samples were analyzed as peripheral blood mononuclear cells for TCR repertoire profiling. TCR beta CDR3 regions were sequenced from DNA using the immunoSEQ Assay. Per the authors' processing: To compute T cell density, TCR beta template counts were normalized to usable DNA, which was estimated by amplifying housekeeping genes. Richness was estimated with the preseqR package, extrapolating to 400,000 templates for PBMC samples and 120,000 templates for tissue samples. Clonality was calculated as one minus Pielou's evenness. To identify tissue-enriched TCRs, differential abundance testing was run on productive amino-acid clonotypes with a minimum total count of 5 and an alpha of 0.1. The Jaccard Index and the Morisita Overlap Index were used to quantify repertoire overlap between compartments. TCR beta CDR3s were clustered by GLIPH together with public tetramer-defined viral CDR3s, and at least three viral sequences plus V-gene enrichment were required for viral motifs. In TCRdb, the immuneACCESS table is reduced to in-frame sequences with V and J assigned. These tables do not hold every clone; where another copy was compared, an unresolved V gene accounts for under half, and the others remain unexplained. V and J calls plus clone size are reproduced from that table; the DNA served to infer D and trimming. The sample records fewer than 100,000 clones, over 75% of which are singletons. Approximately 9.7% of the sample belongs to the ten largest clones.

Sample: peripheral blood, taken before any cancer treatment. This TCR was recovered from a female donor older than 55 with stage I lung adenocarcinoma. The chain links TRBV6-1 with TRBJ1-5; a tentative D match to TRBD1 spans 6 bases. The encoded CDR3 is CASSERGGGQPQHF. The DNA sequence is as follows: TGTGCCAGCAGTGAACGGGGAGGGGGTCAGCCCCAGCATTTT.